The TCR beta chain described here comes from a study of T cell responses to AZD1222 COVID-19 vaccine. Study results and limitations: Nearly half of the spike-specific TCRs reportedly recognize variant regions that carry no mutations.

Notes on this clone: Its antigen is currently unknown.

TCRdb's copy holds only in-frame clones and misses some; the assay was immunoSEQ multiplex PCR. The profile shows about 180,000 clones, about nine tenths of them singletons. The CDR3 runs 14 residues. Germline lookup yields CDR1 LGHDT and CDR2 YNNKEL (reference sequence). The V end was cut by 7 bases, the J end by 8 bases, with 20 bases between. Sequences were derived from peripheral blood, sampled 28 days after the second AZD1222 dose. The chain has TRBV3-1 (or the pseudogene TRBV3-2) and TRBJ1-2; D remains unclear. This TCR was sampled from an adult who received the AZD1222 COVID-19 vaccine. CDR3 region: CASTHKGGSDGYTF. CDR3 in DNA: TGTGCCAGCACTCACAAGGGAGGGTCAGACGGCTACACCTTC.